These 18 T cell receptor beta chains came from one sample sequenced in a study of blood T cell repertoires in COVID-19 (TCRdb year 2020). The library was prepared using the immunoSEQ multiplex PCR assay. TCRdb carries this immuneACCESS record with in-frame sequences only. Its versions omit some clonotypes, under half of them owing to an unresolved V gene in the studies checked, with the rest unexplained. The sample table shows 200,000 or so clones, and 85% to 90% are seen once. The leading ten clones occupy about 3.3% of the sample. The source material was PBMCs or T cells enriched from blood (not recorded which). Every receptor here comes from a woman aged 18-29 years in a cohort exposed to, infected with or recovered from COVID-19 (not recorded which).

The chain recombines TRBV5-8 with TRBJ2-5, with 8 bases lining up with TRBD2. Germline CDR1 SGHTS, CDR2 YDEGEE. V was clipped by 0 bases and J by 3 bases; unmatched bases: 4. The length of the CDR3 is 15 residues. The CDR3: CASSLEGREEETQYF. CDR3 DNA sequence: TGTGCCAGCAGCTTGGAAGGGCGGGAGGAAGAGACCCAGTACTTC.

J is TRBJ1-6 and V is TRBV28; 8 bases agree with TRBD1. J lost 4 bases, V lost 3 bases, and 8 bases had no gene match. This CDR3 region has 17 residues. Germline loops: CDR1 MDHEN, CDR2 SYDVKM. The CDR3: CASSFTQGAGYNSPLHF. DNA for the CDR3: TGTGCCAGCAGTTTTACCCAGGGGGCGGGTTATAATTCACCCCTCCACTTT.

This chain links TRBV7-9 with TRBJ2-2; D might be TRBD1 (6 bases). The CDR3 runs to 19 residues. V lost 1 base, J lost 2 bases, and 20 bases lay in between. Germline loops: CDR1 SEHNR, CDR2 FQNEAQ (reference sequence). The CDR3 DNA follows: TGTGCCAGCAGCTTAGGGGTGGACAGATACCGACGAAACACCGGGGAGCTGTTTTTT. This translates into CASSLGVDRYRRNTGELFF.

The chain uses TRBV6-4 and TRBJ1-5, with 9 nucleotides matching TRBD1. The CDR3 has 17 residues. CDR1 and CDR2 (germline): MRHNA, SNTAGT. Trimming at V came to 2 bases and at J to 3 bases, leaving 8 bases not matched to a gene. The CDR3 coding sequence is TGTGCCAGCAGTGACACACAGGGGGCAATCTTCAATCAGCCCCAGCATTTT. This codes for CASSDTQGAIFNQPQHF.

This chain joins TRBV11-2 and TRBJ2-3; D may be TRBD1 (5 bases). CDR1 SGHAT and CDR2 FQNNGV come from the germline V gene. V was cut by 0 bases and J by 0 bases, with 13 bases left in between. The CDR3 runs 17 residues. CDR3 sequence reads: CASSLELGRSSTDTQYF. The CDR3 bases are TGTGCCAGCAGCTTAGAGTTGGGGCGTTCTAGCACAGATACGCAGTATTTT.

V gene TRBV18 combines with J gene TRBJ2-7, with TRBD1 identical over 7 bases. V lost 4 bases, J lost 2 bases, and 5 bases stayed unmatched. Germline CDR1 reads KGHSH; CDR2 reads LQKENI. The CDR3 loop spans 14 amino acids. The CDR3 sequence is CASSQSRGPYEQYF. The CDR3, as DNA: TGTGCCAGCTCACAATCGAGGGGGCCCTACGAGCAGTACTTC.

This clone was seen once. V is TRBV6-5 and J is TRBJ1-4, with D unresolved. This CDR3 spans 14 amino acids. Germline values: CDR1 MNHEY, CDR2 SVGAGI. V was shortened by 2 bases and J by 5 bases, with 9 bases between the two germline ends. The CDR3 sequence: CASSYGGFNEKLFF. The CDR3 nucleotides are TGTGCCAGCAGTTACGGCGGGTTCAATGAAAAACTGTTTTTT.

CDR3 sequence reads: CASSEIGTGDYNEQFF. CDR3 nucleotides: TGTGCCAGCAGCGAGATCGGGACAGGCGACTACAATGAGCAGTTCTTC. The chain couples TRBV27 to TRBJ2-1; 8 nucleotides line up with TRBD1. Germline CDR1 and CDR2: MNHEY and SMNVEV (reference sequence). The CDR3 runs to 16 residues. With 6 bases clipped from V and 3 bases from J, the junction kept 10 bases outside the gene matches.

The chain uses TRBV18 and TRBJ1-3; possible D gene TRBD1, 5 bases. This CDR3 is 14 amino acids long. Trimming cost V 6 bases and J 2 bases, with 11 bases left between them. Germline V gives CDR1 KGHSH, CDR2 LQKENI. In DNA form, the CDR3 reads TGTGCCAGCTCCCCAGGACAAACTGGAAACACCATATATTTT. The encoded protein is CASSPGQTGNTIYF.

This chain uses TRBV18 with TRBJ1-5; D is unresolved. The CDR3 has 15 residues. V lost 1 base to trimming and J lost 0 bases, with 7 bases between them. The V gene's germline CDR1 is KGHSH and CDR2 LQKENI. The CDR3 region is CASSPRGSSNQPQHF. The CDR3 DNA is TGTGCCAGCTCACCACGAGGGTCTAGCAATCAGCCCCAGCATTTT. The full variable domain, its missing parts supplied by reference TRBV18 and TRBJ1-5, is NAGVMQNPRHLVRRRGQEARLRCSPMKGHSHVYWYRQLPEEGLKFMVYLQKENIIDESGMPKERFSAEFPKEGPSILRIQQVVRGDSAAYFCASSPRGSSNQPQHFGDGTRLSIL.

The CDR3 sequence: CASSLELGLQETQYF. DNA of the CDR3: TGCGCCAGCAGCTTGGAACTAGGGCTTCAAGAGACCCAGTACTTC. The J gene is TRBJ2-5, the V gene TRBV5-1; TRBD2 might be the D (5 bases). CDR1 SGHRS and CDR2 YFSETQ come from the germline V gene. This CDR3 contains 15 residues. Trimming removed 0 bases at V and 2 bases at J, with 11 bases between.

The rearrangement joins TRBV7-3 to TRBJ1-6, with TRBD1 identical over 8 bases. CDR3 length: 15 amino acids. Germline trimming cut 5 bases from V and 7 bases from J; bases unmatched to any gene: 7. Germline values: CDR1 SGHTA, CDR2 FQGTGA. The CDR3 DNA reads as TGTGCCAGCAGCATAGGCACAGGGGGAAATTCACCCCTCCACTTT. Amino acids: CASSIGTGGNSPLHF.

The genes are TRBV28 and TRBJ1-5, with TRBD1 identical over 8 bases. With 7 bases clipped from V and 1 base from J, the junction kept 12 bases outside the gene matches. The CDR3 totals 17 residues. Germline V gene lookup returns CDR1 MDHEN and CDR2 SYDVKM. CDR3 region: CASNPRTGGSSNQPQHF. As DNA, the CDR3 is TGTGCCAGCAACCCGCGAACAGGGGGGTCGAGCAATCAGCCCCAGCATTTT.

V is TRBV5-1 and J is TRBJ1-1; TRBD1 matches 11 bases. V dropped 4 bases and J dropped 8; count of bases not matched to a gene: 7. Germline-derived CDR1 and CDR2 are SGHRS and YFSETQ. This CDR3 comprises 14 residues. The CDR3 loop reads CASSQLDRGLEAFF. Here the CDR3 DNA reads TGCGCCAGCAGCCAGTTGGACAGGGGGCTAGAAGCTTTCTTT. Filled out from reference TRBV5-1 and TRBJ1-1, the complete variable domain reads KAGVTQTPRYLIKTRGQQVTLSCSPISGHRSVSWYQQTPGQGLQFLFEYFSETQRNKGNFPGRFSGRQFSNSRSEMNVSTLELGDSALYLCASSQLDRGLEAFFGQGTRLTVV.

The J gene is TRBJ2-7, the V gene TRBV11-3; D gene uncertain. The V and J ends lost 2 bases and 4 bases respectively, with 6 bases between them. The CDR3 has 12 amino acids. From germline, CDR1 is SGHNT and CDR2 YENEEA. CDR3 in amino acids: CASSLFTYEQYF. The CDR3, as DNA: TGTGCCAGCAGCTTATTCACTTACGAGCAGTACTTC.

This chain joins TRBV9 and TRBJ2-3; a possible D gene is TRBD2 (5 bases). The CDR3 runs to 14 residues. Germline V lookup: CDR1 SGDLS, CDR2 YYNGEE. V lost 0 bases and J lost 4, with 9 bases in between. CDR3 nucleotide sequence: TGTGCCAGCAGCGTAGGAGGGCCTGCAGATACGCAGTATTTT. Protein sequence: CASSVGGPADTQYF.

The genes are TRBV14 and TRBJ1-1; TRBD1 aligns across 7 bases. V shed 0 bases, J shed 2 bases, and the junction held 6 bases outside the gene matches. CDR1 and CDR2 from the germline V gene are SGHDN and FVKESK. CDR3 length: 16 amino acids. Here the CDR3 DNA reads TGTGCCAGCAGCCAAGAGTGGCACAGGGGAAACACTGAAGCTTTCTTT. Translating it yields CASSQEWHRGNTEAFF.

The genes are TRBV13 and TRBJ2-2; D remains unclear. Looked up from germline, CDR1 is PRHDT and CDR2 is FYEKMQ (reference sequence). Trimming left V 5 bases short and J 7 bases short, with 11 bases between. The CDR3 consists of 13 residues. For the CDR3, the DNA is TGTGCCAGCAGCCACGACTTATTCGGGGAGCTGTTTTTT. Amino acids: CASSHDLFGELFF. Using reference TRBV13 and TRBJ2-2 for the parts outside the CDR3, the full variable domain is AAGVIQSPRHLIKEKRETATLKCYPIPRHDTVYWYQQGPGQDPQFLISFYEKMQSDKGSIPDRFSAQQFSDYHSELNMSSLELGDSALYFCASSHDLFGELFFGEGSRLTVL.